This passage covers 25 T cell receptor beta chains from one sample sequenced in a study of blood T cell repertoires in COVID-19. The method was immunoSEQ multiplex PCR; TCRdb's version includes in-frame clones alone and lacks a portion of them. Among 200,000 to 300,000 clones, approximately 90% were seen once, and the ten largest hold approximately 0.9%. Material for sequencing was PBMCs or T cells enriched from blood (not recorded which). These receptors all come from a man aged 45-65 years who had been exposed to COVID-19.

V gene TRBV3-1 (or the pseudogene TRBV3-2) combines with J gene TRBJ2-2, with 10 nucleotides matching TRBD2. Germline V gives CDR1 LGHDT, CDR2 YNNKEL (reference sequence). V shed 1 base and J 5 bases; nucleotides not matched to a gene: 4. This CDR3 comprises 16 residues. DNA of the CDR3: TGTGCCAGCAGCCAAGTAGCGGGGGGTAGGACCGGGGAGCTGTTTTTT. Protein: CASSQVAGGRTGELFF.

This sequence joins TRBV28 and TRBJ1-1; no reliable D call. The CDR3 loop spans 14 amino acids. The V end lost 2 bases, the J end lost 1 base, and 8 bases lay between the germline ends. Germline V gene sequence: CDR1 MDHEN, CDR2 SYDVKM. The CDR3 DNA reads as TGTGCCAGCAGTTTAACCCCCGGGAACACTGAAGCTTTCTTT. It yields the protein CASSLTPGNTEAFF.

The chain carries TRBV2 and TRBJ1-1; D is undetermined. In germline, CDR1 is SNHLY, CDR2 FYNNEI. The CDR3 has 13 amino acids. The V gene lost 5 bases and the J gene lost 4 bases, with 11 bases spanning the gap. The CDR3 here is CASSSWEVTEAFF. The CDR3 DNA follows: TGTGCCAGCAGTTCTTGGGAGGTCACTGAAGCTTTCTTT.

V gene TRBV2 combines with J gene TRBJ1-2; a weak D match, TRBD1 (5 bases). The CDR3 runs 14 residues. CDR1 and CDR2 (germline): SNHLY, FYNNEI. V gave up 4 bases and J gave up 7 bases, with 16 bases separating them. The CDR3: CASSAAKRDSGYTF. The CDR3 DNA follows: TGTGCCAGCAGTGCGGCCAAACGGGACTCTGGCTACACCTTC.

The rearrangement joins TRBV29-1 to TRBJ2-2, with a weak D call TRBD1 (6 bases). The V gene lost 8 bases and the J gene lost 0 bases, with 19 bases spanning the gap. In germline, CDR1 is SQVTM, CDR2 ANQGSEA. This CDR3 is built from 16 residues. CDR3 coding DNA: TGCAGCACCGCCGAAGGTGGGACATCGAACACCGGGGAGCTGTTTTTT. Translating it yields CSTAEGGTSNTGELFF.

This chain links TRBV30 with TRBJ1-2, with D maybe TRBD1 (5 bases). Trimming removed 0 bases from V and 6 bases from J, with 14 bases in between. Germline values: CDR1 GTSNPN, CDR2 SVGIG (reference sequence). The CDR3 length is 14 residues. The CDR3 DNA reads as TGTGCCTGGAGTGTAAGCCAGGGCTGGAATGGCTACACCTTC. It translates to CAWSVSQGWNGYTF.

This chain joins TRBV5-1 and TRBJ1-1, with D uncertain. Germline V gene lookup returns CDR1 SGHRS and CDR2 YFSETQ. The CDR3 runs to 13 residues. V lost 9 bases and J lost 4, with 16 bases in between. The CDR3 sequence is CATSVVGSTEAFF. As DNA, the CDR3 is TGCGCCACCTCGGTGGTCGGGAGCACTGAAGCTTTCTTT. Supplemented by reference TRBV5-1 and TRBJ1-1, the full variable domain reads KAGVTQTPRYLIKTRGQQVTLSCSPISGHRSVSWYQQTPGQGLQFLFEYFSETQRNKGNFPGRFSGRQFSNSRSEMNVSTLELGDSALYLCATSVVGSTEAFFGQGTRLTVV.

The chain joins TRBV6-5 to TRBJ1-2; 10 nucleotides align to TRBD1. Germline assignment: CDR1 MNHEY and CDR2 SVGAGI. The CDR3 runs 14 residues. Trimming took 5 bases from V and 1 from J; bases not matched to a gene: 1. The CDR3: CASSRDRGNYGYTF. CDR3 sequence (DNA): TGTGCCAGCAGTCGGGACAGGGGTAACTATGGCTACACCTTC.

This chain links TRBV5-6 with TRBJ2-5, with D perhaps matching TRBD1 (6 bases). The CDR3 is 15 residues long. The V and J ends lost 3 bases and 6 bases respectively, with 18 bases between them. Germline values: CDR1 SGHDT, CDR2 YYEEEE. The DNA of the CDR3 is TGTGCCAGCAGCTCCCGGGACACCTTCTTGAAGACCCAGTACTTC. Translating gives CASSSRDTFLKTQYF.

The chain is built from TRBV11-3 and TRBJ1-2, with TRBD1 identical over 7 bases. Germline-derived CDR1 and CDR2 are SGHNT and YENEEA. V lost 6 bases and J lost 4; bases outside the gene matches: 2. This CDR3 has 12 residues. CDR3 nucleotides: TGTGCCAGCAGACGGGACAGCTATGGCTACACCTTC. Its protein is CASRRDSYGYTF. The whole variable domain, filled in from reference TRBV11-3 and TRBJ1-2, reads EAGVVQSPRYKIIEKKQPVAFWCNPISGHNTLYWYLQNLGQGPELLIRYENEEAVDDSQLPKDRFSAERLKGVDSTLKIQPAELGDSAVYLCASRRDSYGYTFGSGTRLTVV.

The CDR3, as DNA: TGCGCCAGCAGCTCTCATCAAGCGACAGGGGCGAACACTGAAGCTTTCTTT. Protein sequence: CASSSHQATGANTEAFF. The V gene is TRBV5-1, the J gene TRBJ1-1; 8 positions agree with TRBD1. Germline V gene lookup returns CDR1 SGHRS and CDR2 YFSETQ. The trim removed 3 bases at V and 1 base at J, leaving 11 bases unmatched. The CDR3 length is 17 residues.

The chain uses TRBV7-2 and TRBJ1-5; no definite D call. The V gene's germline CDR1 is SGHTA and CDR2 FQGNSA. This CDR3 region has 13 residues. Trimming removed 2 bases at V and 6 bases at J, with 8 bases between. This chain's CDR3 is CASSLSGSQPQHF. The CDR3 nucleotides are TGTGCCAGCAGCTTATCCGGGAGTCAGCCCCAGCATTTT.

V and J are TRBV27 and TRBJ1-1; the D gene is possibly TRBD1 (5 bases). Trimming pared 7 bases from V and 0 bases from J, leaving 12 bases between. The CDR3 extends over 14 amino acids. CDR1 is MNHEY, CDR2 SMNVEV, per germline (reference sequence). In DNA form, the CDR3 reads TGTGCCAGCATGTTTCAGGGAATGAACACTGAAGCTTTCTTT. As protein: CASMFQGMNTEAFF.

CDR3 nucleotides: TGTGCCAGCACCGGACTAGCGAGATCTGTCACAGATACGCAGTATTTT. Translation: CASTGLARSVTDTQYF. The gene calls are TRBV2 and TRBJ2-3, with 9 bases that match TRBD2. The J segment lost 2 bases and the V segment lost 7 bases, leaving 10 bases of the junction unmatched. The CDR3 totals 16 residues. The germline gives CDR1 SNHLY, CDR2 FYNNEI.

The gene calls are TRBV5-1 and TRBJ2-2; 8 bases map to TRBD2. J gave up 6 bases and V 2 bases, and 3 bases lay outside the gene matches. The CDR3 is made up of 14 amino acids. Germline V gene data show CDR1 as SGHRS and CDR2 as YFSETQ. Written as DNA, the CDR3 is TGCGCCAGCAGCTTCGGGGGGGCCGCCGGGGAGCTGTTTTTT. Protein product: CASSFGGAAGELFF.

This chain uses TRBV5-5 with TRBJ1-5; 7 bases are a match to TRBD1. V was clipped by 5 bases and J by 0 bases; unmatched bases: 5. This CDR3 region has 15 residues. Germline values: CDR1 SGHKS, CDR2 YYEKEE (reference sequence). CDR3 protein: CASSWGTVSNQPQHF. For the CDR3, the DNA is TGTGCCAGCAGTTGGGGGACAGTTAGCAATCAGCCCCAGCATTTT.

The gene calls are TRBV5-1 and TRBJ2-5; 8 nucleotides agree with TRBD2. The CDR3 is 16 residues long. V trimming: 0 bases; J trimming: 5 bases; junction bases outside the gene matches: 9. Germline V gene data show CDR1 as SGHRS and CDR2 as YFSETQ. In DNA, the CDR3 is TGCGCCAGCAGCTTGGTAGGGCGGGGGGCCGCGGAGACCCAGTACTTC. As protein: CASSLVGRGAAETQYF.

The CDR3 protein is CASSVGAGRDQPQHF. The CDR3 nucleotides read TGTGCCAGCAGCGTAGGGGCTGGGAGGGATCAGCCCCAGCATTTT. The V and J genes are TRBV9 and TRBJ1-5; D remains unclear. This CDR3 comprises 15 residues. In germline, CDR1 is SGDLS, CDR2 YYNGEE. V was trimmed by 0 bases and J by 5 bases, leaving 12 bases between them.

The chain joins TRBV11-2 to TRBJ1-2; D is ambiguous. From germline, CDR1 is SGHAT and CDR2 FQNNGV. V lost 1 base and J lost 4, with 16 bases in between. The length of the CDR3 is 16 residues. The CDR3 region has the DNA TGTGCCAGCAGCTTAGGTTTGAGGCAGAAAGCCTATGGCTACACCTTC. It translates to CASSLGLRQKAYGYTF.

V gene TRBV9 combines with J gene TRBJ1-2; unclear D gene. There are 13 residues in the CDR3. V lost 0 bases and J 1 base, leaving 4 bases between the germline ends. Looked up from germline, CDR1 is SGDLS and CDR2 is YYNGEE. CDR3 protein: CASSVGDNYGYTF. DNA of the CDR3: TGTGCCAGCAGCGTAGGCGATAACTATGGCTACACCTTC.

The chain carries TRBV5-6 and TRBJ1-1; 9 positions match TRBD1. The V gene end was trimmed by 3 bases and the J gene end by 5 bases; junction bases not matched to a gene: 14. Germline assignment: CDR1 SGHDT and CDR2 YYEEEE. The length of the CDR3 is 17 residues. Here the CDR3 reads CASSWMETGGAGTEAFF. CDR3 bases: TGTGCCAGCAGCTGGATGGAAACAGGGGGCGCGGGGACTGAAGCTTTCTTT.

The CDR3 bases are TGTGCCAGTAGTATAGGGAGGGATAGCAATCAGCCCCAGCATTTT. It yields the protein CASSIGRDSNQPQHF. The chain links TRBV19 to TRBJ1-5; D gene ambiguous. The V and J ends lost 1 base and 0 bases respectively, with 7 bases between them. The CDR3 has 15 residues. From germline, CDR1 is LNHDA and CDR2 SQIVND (reference sequence).

The V call is TRBV19, the J call TRBJ1-1; 7 bases are a match to TRBD1. The CDR3 is made up of 15 amino acids. The trim removed 6 bases at V and 5 bases at J, leaving 12 bases unmatched. Looked up from germline, CDR1 is LNHDA and CDR2 is SQIVND (reference sequence). The CDR3 bases are TGTGCCAGTAGCATACAAGGGGGCGCGAGAACTGAAGCTTTCTTT. Protein sequence: CASSIQGGARTEAFF.

CDR3: CASSFGAPSSYNEQFF. The CDR3 DNA follows: TGTGCCAGCAGCTTTGGGGCCCCCAGCTCCTACAATGAGCAGTTCTTC. The chain recombines TRBV5-4 with TRBJ2-1; D might be TRBD1 (5 bases). There are 16 residues in the CDR3. Germline CDR1 is SGHNT and CDR2 is YYREEE (reference sequence). V lost 2 bases to trimming and J lost 0 bases, with 12 bases between them.

V gene TRBV28 combines with J gene TRBJ1-1; possibly TRBD1 for D (5 bases). Trimming removed 5 bases from V and 4 bases from J, with 26 bases in between. Germline V gene lookup returns CDR1 MDHEN and CDR2 SYDVKM. This CDR3 spans 18 amino acids. CDR3 region: CASSPRPYRLNDATEAFF. The CDR3 DNA follows: TGTGCCAGCAGTCCGCGACCGTACAGGTTGAACGACGCCACTGAAGCTTTCTTT.